This entry lists 3 T cell receptor beta chains sequenced from one sample in a study of cytomegalovirus exposure and HLA in healthy donors. The PCR made use of 60 Vbeta and 13 Jbeta primers. Profiled with immunoSEQ multiplex PCR; TCRdb holds only in-frame clones, not every one. This table holds about 160,000 clones, roughly 80% found once. Input material: PBMCs. The source is a man aged 18 to 29 in good health and CMV-seronegative.

The chain couples TRBV7-2 to TRBJ2-3, with 12 bases lining up with TRBD2. The J segment lost 5 bases and the V segment lost 4 bases, leaving 1 base of the junction unmatched. Germline CDR1 and CDR2: SGHTA and FQGNSA. The CDR3 contains 14 residues. The CDR3 is CASSSGLAGDTQYF. For the CDR3, the DNA is TGTGCCAGCAGCTCGGGACTAGCGGGAGATACGCAGTATTTT.

The V and J genes are TRBV5-1 and TRBJ2-3; 10 nucleotides line up with TRBD1. This CDR3 comprises 14 residues. With 4 bases clipped from V and 4 bases from J, the junction kept 3 bases outside the gene matches. Germline assignment: CDR1 SGHRS and CDR2 YFSETQ. The CDR3 spells CASSGGQGADTQYF. CDR3 coding DNA: TGCGCCAGCAGCGGTGGACAGGGGGCAGATACGCAGTATTTT.

This chain connects TRBV18 to TRBJ2-5; TRBD2 aligns across 9 bases. The junction had 6 bases not matched to a gene; V was cut back by 3 bases and J by 4 bases. CDR3 length: 15 amino acids. The germline CDR1 and CDR2 sequences are KGHSH and LQKENI. DNA for the CDR3: TGTGCCAGCTCACCCACAACACTAGCGGGAGAGACCCAGTACTTC. Translated, it gives CASSPTTLAGETQYF.